The sequence of this TCR beta chain was determined in a study of shared clonotypes between healthy human individuals. CDR3 length equals 13 residues. Trimming pared 4 bases from V and 0 bases from J, leaving 7 bases between. CDR1 is SNHLY and CDR2 is FYNNEI in the germline V gene. The assay was carried out at the deep level. Data came from immunoSEQ multiplex PCR; TCRdb stores just in-frame clones and leaves some out. The sample lists around 580,000 clones, 95% to 98% occurring once. Naive CD8 cells lacked CD45RO and underwent positive selection for CCR7, leaving out terminally differentiated effector memory CD45RA+ cells.

Material: naive CD8+ T cells sorted from blood. The TCR originated in a man under 40 in good health. The chain joins TRBV2 to TRBJ2-7, with D perhaps given as TRBD1 or TRBD2 (5 bases each). CDR3 nucleotides: TGTGCCAGCAGTGCAGGGAGCTCCTACGAGCAGTACTTC. This codes for CASSAGSSYEQYF.